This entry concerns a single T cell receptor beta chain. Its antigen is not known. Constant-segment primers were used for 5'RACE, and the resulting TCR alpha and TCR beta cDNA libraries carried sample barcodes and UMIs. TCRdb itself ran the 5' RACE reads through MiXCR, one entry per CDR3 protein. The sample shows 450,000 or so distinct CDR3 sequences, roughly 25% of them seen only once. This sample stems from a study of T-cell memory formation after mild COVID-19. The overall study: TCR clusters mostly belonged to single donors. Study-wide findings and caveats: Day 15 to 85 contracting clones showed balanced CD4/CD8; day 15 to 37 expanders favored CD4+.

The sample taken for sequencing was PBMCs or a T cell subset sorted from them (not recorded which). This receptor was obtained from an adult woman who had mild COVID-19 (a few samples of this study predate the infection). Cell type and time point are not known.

CDR3 DNA: TGTGCCTGGAGAGTAAGGGGTGTCGGTCTCGCCTACGAGCAGTACTTC. It codes for CAWRVRGVGLAYEQYF. This chain connects TRBV30 to TRBJ2-7; tentatively, D is TRBD1 (5 bases). The V end was cut by 3 bases, the J end by 2 bases, with 20 bases between. The CDR3 totals 16 residues. Germline CDR1 GTSNPN, CDR2 SVGIG (reference sequence).